This note documents a single T cell receptor beta chain sequence. This clone was observed a few times. This clone's antigen is unknown. No base qualities exist here, and no much larger clone lies one base off it. Receptor amplification or capture employed the immunoSEQ multiplex PCR assay. RNA was extracted from all samples and reverse transcribed into cDNA as template for TCR sequencing. SuperScript III was used to make first-strand cDNA, primed with a 2:1 mix of oligo-dT and random hexamers. A synthetic immune receptor repertoire was used to measure amplification bias, and any remaining bias was corrected computationally. Turning to the authors' computational methods: Raw reads were preprocessed to remove errors, and CDR3 was defined according to IMGT conventions as the region from the conserved cysteine to phenylalanine. Clonality was computed as 1 minus the Shannon entropy, with the entropy normalized by log2 of the number of productive unique TCRs. Whether scalp clones were CD4 or CD8 was inferred by matching scalp TCRbeta sequences against CD4 and CD8 repertoires sorted from blood. TCRdb took over this immuneACCESS table, retaining in-frame rearrangements with V and J assigned. Such tables are incomplete; in checked studies, under half of the missing clones stem from an unresolved V gene, and the remainder is unexplained. For V, J and clone size, that table is used; D and trimming come from the DNA. This sample holds about 190,000 clones; approximately 56% were observed only once. The biggest ten clones account for about 0.69% of the sample.

These data belong to a study of CD8+ T cells in alopecia areata (dated by TCRdb to the late 2010s). Regarding the research as a whole: Treated patients were enrolled in an open-label pilot trial of oral tofacitinib, 5 to 10 mg twice daily, for moderate-to-severe alopecia areata. Human TCRbeta sequencing covered scalp tissue and sorted CD4+ and CD8+ peripheral blood T cells from patchy and totalis/universalis alopecia areata patients and healthy controls. Biopsies were taken from tofacitinib-treated patients at baseline and at 4 and 24 weeks of treatment, and a later scalp biopsy was taken in several of the tofacitinib-treated patients. In treated patients, disease severity was measured using the SALT score, which gives the percentage of scalp surface area affected. In both human patients and the C3H/HeJ mouse model, the study applied high-throughput TCRbeta sequencing to look at T cell clonal expansion in alopecia areata. TCRbeta CDR3 regions were amplified by immunoSEQ multiplex PCR with 35 Vbeta forward and 13 Jbeta reverse primers. Clonality in the scalp was compared among normal scalp (n=4), patchy alopecia areata scalp (n=8), and alopecia totalis/universalis scalp (n=8). Patients stayed on tofacitinib for 6 to 18 months and then had 6 months of follow-up off drug so that delayed response and recurrence could be assessed. RNA was extracted with the PAXgene miRNA kit for fixed scalp, the miRNeasy kit for PBMCs, and the RNeasy kit for mouse skin.

The germline V gene gives CDR1 as MGHDK and CDR2 as SYGVNS. Its CDR3 holds 11 amino acids, cysteine through phenylalanine. Only CDR3 DNA is held: 33 bases, read in frame from base 1. V gives up 1 base and J gives up 9 bases, and the segment between their germline ends measures 6 bases. Results and caveats for the whole study, not just this receptor: During tofacitinib treatment, many expanded lesional clones remained in scalp and blood, and this persistence may partly explain relapse after treatment is stopped. Resident alphabeta T cells in normal human skin are also sequenced, complicating scalp TCR repertoire analysis, unlike mouse skin dominated by gammadelta T cells. Shared TCR sequences between patients were less evident than in mice, which may be partly attributable to HLA diversity in the patient population. Because the treated cohort was small and had just a single nonresponder, larger studies are needed to establish links between baseline CD8+ expansion and response. Lesional scalp, especially in alopecia totalis/universalis, showed higher clonality and more expanded CD8+ clones than normal scalp, suggesting antigenic drive. Tofacitinib significantly lowered scalp clonality and the number of expanded CD8+ clones among the top 100 scalp clones.

The sample's time point, from its label and the paper: about four weeks on oral tofacitinib. Sample treatment or condition, as interpreted from the label and publication: oral pan-JAK inhibitor, 5-10 mg twice daily. Lesional scalp punch biopsies and peripheral blood were collected from alopecia areata patients. PBMCs were isolated by density centrifugation and stained for CD3, CD4 and CD8, after which CD4+ and CD8+ T cells were sorted on a FACSAria. This sequence originates from a human donor with alopecia areata. This receptor chain uses TRBV25-1 and TRBJ1-2, with no D gene named confidently. Material: CD4+ T cells sorted from blood, obtained at week 4, from a patient treated with tofacitinib. The nucleotide sequence is given as TGTGCCAGCAGTGAATCTACTCGCTACACCTTC. It is translated as CASSESTRYTF.